The clone carrying this T cell receptor beta chain was recorded a few times. What it binds is unknown. The data are from a study of T cell responses to AZD1222 COVID-19 vaccine. Overall study results and limits: Mostly white British, mostly female donors; authors suggested clonal diversity may be underestimated.

Libraries were prepared by immunoSEQ multiplex PCR; TCRdb keeps only in-frame clonotypes and omits some of them. The sample has fewer than 110,000 clones, around 92% seen once. CDR1 is GTSNPN and CDR2 is SVGIG in the germline V gene (reference sequence). V was clipped by 4 bases and J by 2 bases, with 11 bases between them. The CDR3 sequence is 14 residues long. The sequence was collected from an adult in good health. The specimen comprised peripheral blood, sampled on day 0 of AZD1222 vaccination. The chain has TRBV30 and TRBJ2-2; D is uncertain. CDR3 sequence: CAWTKGPNTGELFF. CDR3 coding DNA: TGTGCCTGGACCAAAGGCCCCAACACCGGGGAGCTGTTTTTT.